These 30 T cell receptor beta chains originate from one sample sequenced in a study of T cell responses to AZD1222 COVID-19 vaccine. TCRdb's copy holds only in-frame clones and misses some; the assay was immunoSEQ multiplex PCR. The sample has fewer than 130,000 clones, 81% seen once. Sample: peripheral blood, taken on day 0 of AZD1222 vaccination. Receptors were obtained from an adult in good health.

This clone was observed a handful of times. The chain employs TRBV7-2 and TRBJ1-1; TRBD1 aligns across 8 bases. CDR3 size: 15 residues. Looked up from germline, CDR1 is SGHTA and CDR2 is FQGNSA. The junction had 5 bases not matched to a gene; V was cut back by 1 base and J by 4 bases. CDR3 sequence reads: CASSLGGRGLTEAFF. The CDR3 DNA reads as TGTGCCAGCAGCTTAGGGGGCAGGGGGCTCACTGAAGCTTTCTTT.

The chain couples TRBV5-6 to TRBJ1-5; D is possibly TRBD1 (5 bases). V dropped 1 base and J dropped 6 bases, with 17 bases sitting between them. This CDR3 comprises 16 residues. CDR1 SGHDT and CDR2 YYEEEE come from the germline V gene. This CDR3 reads CASSLSTGEVTQPQHF. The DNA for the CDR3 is TGTGCCAGCAGCTTGTCGACGGGGGAGGTTACTCAGCCCCAGCATTTT.

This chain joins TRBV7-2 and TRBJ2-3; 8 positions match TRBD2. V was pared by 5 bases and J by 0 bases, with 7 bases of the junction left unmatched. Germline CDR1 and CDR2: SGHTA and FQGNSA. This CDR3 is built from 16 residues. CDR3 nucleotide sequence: TGTGCCAGCAGCCCCTACGGGGGGGGTAGCACAGATACGCAGTATTTT. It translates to CASSPYGGGSTDTQYF.

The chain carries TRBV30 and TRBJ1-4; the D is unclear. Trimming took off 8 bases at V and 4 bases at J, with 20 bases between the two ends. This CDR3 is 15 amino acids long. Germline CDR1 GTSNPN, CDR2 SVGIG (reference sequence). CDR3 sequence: CAGYDRTGNNEKLFF. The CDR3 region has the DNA TGTGCCGGCTATGATCGGACGGGAAATAATGAAAAACTGTTTTTT.

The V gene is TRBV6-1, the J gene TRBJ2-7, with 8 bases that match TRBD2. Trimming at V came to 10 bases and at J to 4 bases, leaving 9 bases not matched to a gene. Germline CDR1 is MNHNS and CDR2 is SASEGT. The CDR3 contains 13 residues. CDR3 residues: CATSGGVRYEQYF. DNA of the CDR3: TGTGCCACAAGCGGGGGAGTTCGGTACGAGCAGTACTTC.

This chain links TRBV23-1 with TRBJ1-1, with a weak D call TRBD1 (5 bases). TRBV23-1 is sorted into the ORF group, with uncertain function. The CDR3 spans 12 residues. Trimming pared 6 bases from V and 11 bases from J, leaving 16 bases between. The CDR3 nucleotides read TGCGCCAGCAGACAGGTCGAGACGGGGGCTTTCTTT. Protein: CASRQVETGAFF.

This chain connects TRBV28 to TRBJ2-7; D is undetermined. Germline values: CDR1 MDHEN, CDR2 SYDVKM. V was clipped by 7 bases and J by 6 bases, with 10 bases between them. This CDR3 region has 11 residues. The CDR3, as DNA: TGTGCCAGCACGTCCACGATCGAGCAGTACTTC. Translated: CASTSTIEQYF.

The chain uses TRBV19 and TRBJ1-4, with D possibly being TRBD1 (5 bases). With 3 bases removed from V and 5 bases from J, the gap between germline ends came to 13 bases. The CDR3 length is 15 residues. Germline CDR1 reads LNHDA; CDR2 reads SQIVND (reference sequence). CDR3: CASSIVRQTNEKLFF. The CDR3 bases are TGTGCCAGTAGTATCGTGAGACAGACAAATGAAAAACTGTTTTTT.

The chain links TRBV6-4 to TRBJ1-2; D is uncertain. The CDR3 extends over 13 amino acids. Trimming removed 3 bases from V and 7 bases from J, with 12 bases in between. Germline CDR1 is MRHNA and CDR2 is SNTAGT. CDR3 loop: CASSESRVSGYTF. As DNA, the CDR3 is TGTGCCAGCAGTGAATCAAGGGTCTCTGGCTACACCTTC.

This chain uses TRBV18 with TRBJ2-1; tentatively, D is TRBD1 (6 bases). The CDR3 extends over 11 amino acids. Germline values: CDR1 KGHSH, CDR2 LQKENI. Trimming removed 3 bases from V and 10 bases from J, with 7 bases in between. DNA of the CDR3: TGTGCCAGCTCACCCACAGGGGAGCAGTTCTTC. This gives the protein CASSPTGEQFF.

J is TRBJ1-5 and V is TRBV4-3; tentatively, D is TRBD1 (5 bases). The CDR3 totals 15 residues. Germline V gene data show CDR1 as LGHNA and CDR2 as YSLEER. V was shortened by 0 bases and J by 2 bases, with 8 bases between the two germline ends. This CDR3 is CASSQDSGGNQPQHF. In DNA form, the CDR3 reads TGCGCCAGCAGCCAAGATTCGGGGGGCAATCAGCCCCAGCATTTT.

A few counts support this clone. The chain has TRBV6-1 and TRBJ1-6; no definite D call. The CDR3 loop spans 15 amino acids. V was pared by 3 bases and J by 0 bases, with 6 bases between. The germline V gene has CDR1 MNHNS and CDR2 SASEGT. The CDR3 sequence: CASSDQSSYNSPLHF. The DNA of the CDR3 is TGTGCCAGCAGTGACCAGAGCTCCTATAATTCACCCCTCCACTTT.

The CDR3 DNA is TGTGCCAGCAGGATAGGGGCTAACTATGGCTACACCTTC. As protein: CASRIGANYGYTF. The V and J genes are TRBV27 and TRBJ1-2; D is possibly TRBD1 (5 bases). Per germline, CDR1 MNHEY and CDR2 SMNVEV (reference sequence). V was cut by 6 bases and J by 0 bases, with 8 bases left in between. This CDR3 has 13 amino acids.

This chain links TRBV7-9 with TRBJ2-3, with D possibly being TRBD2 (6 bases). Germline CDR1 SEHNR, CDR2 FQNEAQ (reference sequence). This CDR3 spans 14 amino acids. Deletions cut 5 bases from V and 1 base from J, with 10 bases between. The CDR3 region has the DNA TGTGCCAGCAGCCGTAGCGGCCGCACAGATACGCAGTATTTT. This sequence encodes CASSRSGRTDTQYF.

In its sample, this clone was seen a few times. Here the CDR3 reads CASSLVRDNNQPQHF. CDR3 coding DNA: TGTGCCAGCAGCTTAGTCCGGGACAATAATCAGCCCCAGCATTTT. The chain links TRBV7-2 to TRBJ1-5; maybe TRBD1 (6 bases). Germline CDR1 is SGHTA and CDR2 is FQGNSA. Trimming removed 1 base at V and 4 bases at J, with 11 bases between. This CDR3 is 15 amino acids long.

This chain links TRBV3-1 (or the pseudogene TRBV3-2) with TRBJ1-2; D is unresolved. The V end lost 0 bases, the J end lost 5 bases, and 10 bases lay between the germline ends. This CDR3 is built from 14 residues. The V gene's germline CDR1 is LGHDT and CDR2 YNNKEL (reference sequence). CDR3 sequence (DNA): TGTGCCAGCAGCCAAGATCTATTAGGGTATGGCTACACCTTC. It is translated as CASSQDLLGYGYTF.

CDR3 in amino acids: CASSSGTSGRAGTDTQYF. The DNA for the CDR3 is TGTGCCAGCAGCTCCGGGACTAGCGGGAGGGCCGGTACAGATACGCAGTATTTT. The chain combines TRBV28 with TRBJ2-3; 16 bases are a match to TRBD2. Germline CDR1 reads MDHEN; CDR2 reads SYDVKM. The ends lost 6 bases at V and 3 bases at J; junction bases unmatched: 9. CDR3 size: 18 residues.

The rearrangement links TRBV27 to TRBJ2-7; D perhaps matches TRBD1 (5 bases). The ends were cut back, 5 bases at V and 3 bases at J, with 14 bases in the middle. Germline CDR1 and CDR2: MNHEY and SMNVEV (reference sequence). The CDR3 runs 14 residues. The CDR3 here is CASSPGQGYYEQYF. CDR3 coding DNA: TGTGCCAGCAGTCCCGGACAAGGATACTACGAGCAGTACTTC.

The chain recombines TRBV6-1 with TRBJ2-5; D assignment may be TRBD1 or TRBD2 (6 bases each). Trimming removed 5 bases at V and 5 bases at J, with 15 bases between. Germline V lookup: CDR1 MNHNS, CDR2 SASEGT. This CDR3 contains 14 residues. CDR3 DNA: TGTGCCAGCAGTCCCTCTCGGGGGCGGGAGACCCAGTACTTC. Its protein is CASSPSRGRETQYF.

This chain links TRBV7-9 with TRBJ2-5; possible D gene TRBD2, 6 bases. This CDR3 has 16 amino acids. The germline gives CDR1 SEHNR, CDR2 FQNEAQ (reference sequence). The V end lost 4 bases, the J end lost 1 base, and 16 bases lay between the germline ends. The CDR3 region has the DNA TGTGCCAGCAGCTCCTGGGCTGGGCGGGGCCAAGAGACCCAGTACTTC. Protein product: CASSSWAGRGQETQYF.

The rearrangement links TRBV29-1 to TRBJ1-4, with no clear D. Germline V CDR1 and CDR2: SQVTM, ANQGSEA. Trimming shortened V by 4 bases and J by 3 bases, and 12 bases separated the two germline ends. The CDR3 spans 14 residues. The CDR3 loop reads CSVVRSGPNEKLFF. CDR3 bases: TGCAGCGTTGTAAGGTCCGGTCCTAATGAAAAACTGTTTTTT.

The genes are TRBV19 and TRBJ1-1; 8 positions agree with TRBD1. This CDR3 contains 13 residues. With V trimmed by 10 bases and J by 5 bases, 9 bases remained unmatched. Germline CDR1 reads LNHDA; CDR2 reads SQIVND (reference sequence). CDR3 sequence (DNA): TGTGCCACAATGGACAGGGCGGGGACTGAAGCTTTCTTT. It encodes CATMDRAGTEAFF. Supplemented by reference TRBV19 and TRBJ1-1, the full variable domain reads DGGITQSPKYLFRKEGQNVTLSCEQNLNHDAMYWYRQDPGQGLRLIYYSQIVNDFQKGDIAEGYSVSREKKESFPLTVTSAQKNPTAFYLCATMDRAGTEAFFGQGTRLTVV.

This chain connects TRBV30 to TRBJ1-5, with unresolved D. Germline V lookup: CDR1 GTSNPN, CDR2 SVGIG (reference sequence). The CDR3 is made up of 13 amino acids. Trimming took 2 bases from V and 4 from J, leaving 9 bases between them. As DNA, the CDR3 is TGTGCCTGGAGTCGGGAAGGTAATCAGCCCCAGCATTTT. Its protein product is CAWSREGNQPQHF.

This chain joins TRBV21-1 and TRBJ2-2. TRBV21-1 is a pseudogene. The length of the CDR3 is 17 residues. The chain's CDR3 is CASSKGTSSTNTGELFF. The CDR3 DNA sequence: TGTGCCAGCAGCAAAGGCACCAGCTCTACGAACACCGGGGAGCTGTTTTTT.

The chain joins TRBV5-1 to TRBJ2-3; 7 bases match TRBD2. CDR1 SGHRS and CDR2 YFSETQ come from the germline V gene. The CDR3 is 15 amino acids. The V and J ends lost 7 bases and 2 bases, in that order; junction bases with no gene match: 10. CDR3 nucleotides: TGCGCCAGCTCCCTCTTGGGAGGGCCCACAGATACGCAGTATTTT. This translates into CASSLLGGPTDTQYF.

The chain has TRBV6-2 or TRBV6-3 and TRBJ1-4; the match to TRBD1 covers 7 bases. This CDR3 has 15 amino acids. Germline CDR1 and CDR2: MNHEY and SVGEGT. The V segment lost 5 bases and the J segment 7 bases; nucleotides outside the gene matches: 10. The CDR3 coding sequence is TGTGCCAGCAGTCCCTGGACAGGTTTCGGTGAAAAACTGTTTTTT. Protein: CASSPWTGFGEKLFF.

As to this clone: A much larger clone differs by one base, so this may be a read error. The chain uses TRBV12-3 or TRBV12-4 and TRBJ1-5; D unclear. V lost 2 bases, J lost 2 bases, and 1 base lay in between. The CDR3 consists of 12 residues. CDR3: CASSLRNQPQHF. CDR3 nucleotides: TGTGCCAGCAGTTTACGCAATCAGCCCCAGCATTTT.

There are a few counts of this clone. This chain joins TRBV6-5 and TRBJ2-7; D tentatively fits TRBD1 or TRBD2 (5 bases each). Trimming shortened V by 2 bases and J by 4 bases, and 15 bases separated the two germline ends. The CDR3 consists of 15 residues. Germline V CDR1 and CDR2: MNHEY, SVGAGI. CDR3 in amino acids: CASSYNRGGGYEQYF. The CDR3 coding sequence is TGTGCCAGCAGTTACAATCGAGGTGGGGGATACGAGCAGTACTTC.

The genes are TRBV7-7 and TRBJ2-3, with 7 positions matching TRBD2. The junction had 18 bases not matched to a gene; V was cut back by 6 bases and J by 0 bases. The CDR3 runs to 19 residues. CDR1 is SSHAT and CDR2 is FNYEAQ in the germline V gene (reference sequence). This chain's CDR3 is CASRFRERGRYNSTDTQYF. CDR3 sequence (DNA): TGTGCCAGCAGGTTTCGAGAGCGGGGCCGATACAATAGCACAGATACGCAGTATTTT.

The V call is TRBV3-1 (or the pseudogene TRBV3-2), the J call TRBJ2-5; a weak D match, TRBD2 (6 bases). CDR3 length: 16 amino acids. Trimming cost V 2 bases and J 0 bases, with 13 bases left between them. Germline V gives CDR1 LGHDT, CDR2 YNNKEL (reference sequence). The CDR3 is CASSQPGLRYQETQYF. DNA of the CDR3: TGTGCCAGCAGCCAACCGGGACTCCGGTACCAAGAGACCCAGTACTTC.